Below are 31 T cell receptor beta chains sequenced from a single sample in a study of regulatory T cells in long-lasting Graves disease. Time point here: newly diagnosed GD, antithyroid drugs for less than 3 months. From RNA extracted from PBMCs, the TCR library was made. In building TCR beta libraries, iRepertoire HTBI primers were used together with Arm-PCR of CDR3 regions. One entry per CDR3 protein results from TCRdb running MiXCR on the multiplex PCR reads. The sample carries 400,000 to 500,000 distinct CDR3 sequences, roughly 15% recorded once. The data also belong to a second study, concerning T cells in Graves' hyperthyroidism and ophthalmopathy.

This material consisted of peripheral blood mononuclear cells (PBMCs), taken at new diagnosis, from a patient treated with antithyroid drugs. The receptors were gathered from a woman aged 35 to 49 with Graves disease.

This clonotype was seen more than once but under ten times. This chain connects TRBV7-8 to TRBJ2-7; TRBD2 matches 11 bases. V dropped 1 base and J dropped 6; count of bases not matched to a gene: 17. The CDR3 sequence is 19 residues long. CDR1 and CDR2 (germline): SGHVS, FQNEAQ. In nucleotides, the CDR3 is TGTGCCAGCAGCTTAGAGCCTGGTGTGGTAGGGCTAGCGGGAGGCGAGCAGTACTTC. Translating it yields CASSLEPGVVGLAGGEQYF. Using reference TRBV7-8 and TRBJ2-7 for the parts outside the CDR3, the full variable domain is GAGVSQSPRYKVAKRGQDVALRCDPISGHVSLFWYQQALGQGPEFLTYFQNEAQLDKSGLPSDRFFAERPEGSVSTLKIQRTQQEDSAVYLCASSLEPGVVGLAGGEQYFGPGTRLTVT.

This clonotype was seen repeatedly, ten times or more. The J gene is TRBJ2-5, the V gene TRBV28; 7 bases are a match to TRBD1. Germline CDR1 and CDR2: MDHEN and SYDVKM. The J segment lost 6 bases and the V segment lost 6 bases, leaving 28 bases of the junction unmatched. The length of the CDR3 is 20 residues. CDR3 nucleotide sequence: TGTGCCAGCAGCAATCCCTCCCGAGCCCCAACCAGGGGGACCTGGAAGACCCAGTACTTC. This sequence encodes CASSNPSRAPTRGTWKTQYF.

Comment on this clonotype: The junction and the germline gene differ at one end; a read error may be behind it. The chain couples TRBV12-3 or TRBV12-4 to TRBJ2-5, with D perhaps matching TRBD1 or TRBD2 (6 bases each). This CDR3 is 15 amino acids long. CDR3 sequence: CASNLGGPGGMSQYF. DNA for the CDR3: TGTGCCAGCAATTTAGGGGGTCCGGGCGGGATGTCCCAGTACTTC.

Ten or more counts support this clonotype. This sequence joins TRBV13 and TRBJ2-7; 10 bases are shared with TRBD2. The CDR3 is 14 residues long. CDR1 is PRHDT and CDR2 is FYEKMQ in the germline V gene (reference sequence). Unmatched junction bases numbered 6, after V lost 5 bases and J lost 5 bases. CDR3 amino acids: CASSERTSGNEQYF. For the CDR3, the DNA is TGTGCCAGCAGCGAACGGACTAGCGGCAACGAGCAGTACTTC.

The chain links TRBV27 to TRBJ2-2, with a possible D match to TRBD2 (5 bases). Per the germline V gene, CDR1 is MNHEY and CDR2 is SMNVEV (reference sequence). V was trimmed by 4 bases and J by 7 bases, leaving 10 bases between them. The CDR3 spans 13 residues. CDR3 sequence reads: CASSSVGSGELFF. The CDR3 coding sequence is TGTGCCAGCAGTTCAGTGGGGAGCGGGGAGCTGTTTTTT.

This clonotype has ten or more counts. The genes are TRBV2 and TRBJ1-1; 8 bases line up with TRBD1. Germline V gives CDR1 SNHLY, CDR2 FYNNEI. The CDR3 consists of 14 residues. Unmatched junction bases numbered 9, after V lost 5 bases and J lost 7 bases. CDR3 protein: CASSSTGGAGEAFF. As DNA, the CDR3 is TGTGCCAGCAGTTCCACAGGGGGTGCGGGTGAAGCTTTCTTT.

V is TRBV6-1 and J is TRBJ2-1; D is possibly TRBD2 (5 bases). Trimming took off 6 bases at V and 3 bases at J, with 15 bases between the two ends. The CDR3 has 15 amino acids. Germline lookup yields CDR1 MNHNS and CDR2 SASEGT. The CDR3 nucleotides are TGTGCCAGCAGCCGGGGTAGTATGGGCTACAATGAGCAGTTCTTC. Its translation is CASSRGSMGYNEQFF.

This clonotype was recorded many times. The chain carries TRBV7-2 and TRBJ2-7; no clear D. Germline V gene data show CDR1 as SGHTA and CDR2 as FQGNSA. The CDR3 contains 13 residues. V lost 0 bases and J 4 bases, leaving 7 bases between the germline ends. CDR3 amino acids: CASSLADLYEQYF. CDR3 nucleotide sequence: TGTGCCAGCAGCTTAGCGGACCTGTACGAGCAGTACTTC.

Of note for this clonotype: A much larger clone differs by one base, so this may be a read error. This chain links TRBV30 with TRBJ2-7, with 7 bases fitting TRBD1. The germline gives CDR1 GTSNPN, CDR2 SVGIG (reference sequence). Germline trimming cut 2 bases from V and 9 bases from J; bases unmatched to any gene: 13. CDR3 length: 14 amino acids. The CDR3 nucleotides are TGTGCCTGGAGTAATCGGGACAGTCCTAACGGGCAGTACTTC. It yields the protein CAWSNRDSPNGQYF.

This clonotype showed up just a few times. The rearrangement links TRBV12-3 or TRBV12-4 to TRBJ2-1; the D is unclear. The CDR3 loop spans 12 amino acids. The V end lost 3 bases, the J end lost 6 bases, and 6 bases lay between the germline ends. The DNA for the CDR3 is TGTGCCAGCAGTTTTTCCCCCAATGAGCAGTTCTTC. Amino acids: CASSFSPNEQFF.

In its sample, this clonotype was seen many times. The chain links TRBV2 to TRBJ1-1; D not resolved. The germline CDR1 and CDR2 sequences are SNHLY and FYNNEI. V was shortened by 7 bases and J by 4 bases, with 7 bases between the two germline ends. This CDR3 comprises 11 residues. In nucleotides, the CDR3 is TGTGCCAGCAACCCACGCACTGAAGCTTTCTTT. It translates to CASNPRTEAFF.

The J gene is TRBJ2-1, the V gene TRBV7-9, with TRBD2 matching over 9 bases. After removal of 6 bases from V and 1 base from J, the junction contained 10 bases not matched to a gene. Looked up from germline, CDR1 is SEHNR and CDR2 is FQNEAQ (reference sequence). This CDR3 region has 17 residues. The CDR3 loop is CASRAQGGRASYNEQFF. CDR3 sequence (DNA): TGTGCCAGCAGGGCTCAGGGCGGGAGGGCATCCTACAATGAGCAGTTCTTC.

The chain combines TRBV5-5 with TRBJ2-1; 9 bases fit TRBD2. This CDR3 contains 17 residues. The trim removed 1 base at V and 8 bases at J, leaving 13 bases unmatched. CDR1 SGHKS and CDR2 YYEKEE come from the germline V gene (reference sequence). The CDR3, as DNA: TGTGCCAGCAGCTTGCGTATTGAGGCGGGAGGGCCCTATGAGCAGTTCTTC. Its translation: CASSLRIEAGGPYEQFF.

Turning to this clonotype: A read error is likely here: a far larger clone is one base away. The rearrangement links TRBV6-2 or TRBV6-3 to TRBJ2-7; possible D gene TRBD2, 5 bases. Looked up from germline, CDR1 is MNHEY and CDR2 is SVGEGT. The CDR3 contains 14 residues. The V and J ends lost 5 bases and 7 bases respectively, with 18 bases between them. The CDR3 DNA reads as TGTGCCAGCAGTGATCGACTACCCCAGAATGAGCAGTACTTC. This codes for CASSDRLPQNEQYF.

This clonotype was detected ten times or more. CDR3 residues: CSATGGVPSTDTQYF. CDR3 DNA sequence: TGCAGTGCTACAGGGGGGGTCCCTAGCACAGATACGCAGTATTTT. The chain carries TRBV20-1 and TRBJ2-3; the D gene could be TRBD1 or TRBD2 (7 bases each). V was shortened by 4 bases and J by 0 bases, with 14 bases between the two germline ends. Germline CDR1 is DFQATT and CDR2 is SNEGSKA (reference sequence). This CDR3 spans 15 amino acids.

In its sample, this clonotype was seen a few times. The chain employs TRBV6-5 and TRBJ2-2; D is possibly TRBD1 (6 bases). This CDR3 comprises 17 residues. With 0 bases removed from V and 0 bases from J, the gap between germline ends came to 11 bases. From germline, CDR1 is MNHEY and CDR2 SVGAGI. This CDR3 reads CASSYSFGTSNTGELFF. CDR3 DNA: TGTGCCAGCAGTTACTCATTTGGGACATCGAACACCGGGGAGCTGTTTTTT.

The chain combines TRBV3-1 with TRBJ2-1; 7 bases match TRBD2. The germline V gene has CDR1 LGHDT and CDR2 YNNKEL (reference sequence). J lost 0 bases, V lost 0 bases, and 5 bases had no gene match. The CDR3 is made up of 17 amino acids. The CDR3 nucleotides read TGTGCCAGCAGCCAAGAAGGGGTAGCGGGCTCCTACAATGAGCAGTTCTTC. Its translation is CASSQEGVAGSYNEQFF.

This clonotype was recorded at least ten times. The chain joins TRBV7-9 to TRBJ2-1; D unresolved. Trimming took off 5 bases at V and 8 bases at J, with 13 bases between the two ends. The V gene's germline CDR1 is SEHNR and CDR2 FQNEAQ (reference sequence). The CDR3 has 13 residues. The CDR3 coding sequence is TGTGCCAGCAGCCCCCAGTTTCTAGATGAGCAGTTCTTC. This encodes CASSPQFLDEQFF.

In this sample, this clonotype turned up a few times. This rearrangement joins TRBV11-2 to TRBJ1-1; 8 nucleotides agree with TRBD1. The CDR3 totals 14 residues. In germline, CDR1 is SGHAT, CDR2 FQNNGV. Trimming took 5 bases from V and 4 from J; bases not matched to a gene: 6. CDR3 region: CASSEQGASTEAFF. CDR3 in DNA: TGTGCCAGCAGCGAGCAGGGGGCGAGCACTGAAGCTTTCTTT.

Ten or more counts support this clonotype. This sequence joins TRBV20-1 and TRBJ2-3; a possible D gene is TRBD2 (5 bases). The V end was cut by 5 bases, the J end by 2 bases, with 14 bases between. The germline V gene encodes CDR1 DFQATT and CDR2 SNEGSKA (reference sequence). The CDR3 is 14 residues long. DNA for the CDR3: TGCAGTGCTGATAGCGAGACTGTCACAGATACGCAGTATTTT. Translated: CSADSETVTDTQYF.

This clonotype was seen more than once but under ten times. This chain uses TRBV7-9 with TRBJ2-7; D unresolved. The V gene lost 3 bases and the J gene lost 5 bases, with 11 bases spanning the gap. This CDR3 has 13 residues. CDR1 SEHNR and CDR2 FQNEAQ come from the germline V gene (reference sequence). CDR3 nucleotides: TGTGCCAGCAGCTTTGGCCAGCTCCACGAGCAGTACTTC. It translates to CASSFGQLHEQYF.

The V call is TRBV20-1, the J call TRBJ2-1, with TRBD2 matching 12 bases. The junction had 3 bases not matched to a gene; V was cut back by 4 bases and J by 8 bases. The CDR3 extends over 13 amino acids. In germline, CDR1 is DFQATT, CDR2 SNEGSKA (reference sequence). In DNA, the CDR3 is TGCAGTGCTACTAGCGGGAGGGTCTATGAGCAGTTCTTC. As protein: CSATSGRVYEQFF.

This clonotype was counted at least ten times. V gene TRBV28 combines with J gene TRBJ2-7, with 7 nucleotides matching TRBD1. This CDR3 is built from 13 residues. Germline trimming cut 6 bases from V and 4 bases from J; bases unmatched to any gene: 6. The germline gives CDR1 MDHEN, CDR2 SYDVKM. The CDR3 nucleotides read TGTGCCAGCAGAGAACAGGGGTGGTACGAGCAGTACTTC. Protein sequence: CASREQGWYEQYF.

This clonotype was recorded at least ten times. The CDR3 region has the DNA TGCGCCAGCAGCTTGGCGACGGGAGTCGCCGGGGAGCTGTTTTTT. Translating it yields CASSLATGVAGELFF. The chain employs TRBV5-1 and TRBJ2-2, with D tentatively TRBD2 (6 bases). The CDR3 consists of 15 residues. The germline V gene has CDR1 SGHRS and CDR2 YFSETQ. Trimming removed 0 bases at V and 6 bases at J, with 12 bases between. Full variable domain (rest looked up from reference TRBV5-1 and TRBJ2-2): KAGVTQTPRYLIKTRGQQVTLSCSPISGHRSVSWYQQTPGQGLQFLFEYFSETQRNKGNFPGRFSGRQFSNSRSEMNVSTLELGDSALYLCASSLATGVAGELFFGEGSRLTVL.

This chain connects TRBV6-5 to TRBJ1-6, with unresolved D. V dropped 2 bases and J dropped 7 bases, with 9 bases sitting between them. The CDR3 is 14 amino acids. Per germline, CDR1 MNHEY and CDR2 SVGAGI. The CDR3 loop is CASSYGGINSPLHF. The CDR3 bases are TGTGCCAGCAGTTACGGAGGGATCAATTCACCCCTCCACTTT.

V usage is TRBV9 and J usage is TRBJ2-3, with 8 bases that match TRBD1. V dropped 3 bases and J dropped 2; count of bases not matched to a gene: 5. Per germline, CDR1 SGDLS and CDR2 YYNGEE. The CDR3 totals 15 residues. In DNA form, the CDR3 reads TGTGCCAGCAGCGCAGGACAGGGATCCACAGATACGCAGTATTTT. Amino acids: CASSAGQGSTDTQYF.

This clonotype was recorded at least ten times. V gene TRBV30 combines with J gene TRBJ1-4; D perhaps matches TRBD1 (6 bases). CDR1 GTSNPN and CDR2 SVGIG come from the germline V gene (reference sequence). This CDR3 region has 13 residues. Trimming removed 7 bases from V and 8 bases from J, with 17 bases in between. The CDR3 reads CASGGQGKEKLFF. The CDR3 DNA reads as TGTGCCTCTGGGGGGCAAGGGAAAGAAAAACTGTTTTTT.

There are many counts of this clonotype. The chain uses TRBV28 and TRBJ2-1; D is unresolved. This CDR3 region has 15 residues. CDR1 is MDHEN, CDR2 SYDVKM, per germline. The germline V and J ends were trimmed by 6 bases and 4 bases, with 16 bases remaining between them. CDR3: CASRGGMLGYNEQFF. In nucleotides, the CDR3 is TGTGCCAGCAGGGGCGGTATGTTGGGTTACAATGAGCAGTTCTTC. The whole variable domain, filled in from reference TRBV28 and TRBJ2-1, reads DVKVTQSSRYLVKRTGEKVFLECVQDMDHENMFWYRQDPGLGLRLIYFSYDVKMKEKGDIPEGYSVSREKKERFSLILESASTNQTSMYLCASRGGMLGYNEQFFGPGTRLTVL.

A few counts support this clonotype. This chain joins TRBV20-1 and TRBJ1-6, with D maybe TRBD1 (5 bases). The CDR3 has 13 amino acids. Between the trimmed V and J ends, which lost 3 bases and 11 bases, there was a span of 14 bases. Germline V lookup: CDR1 DFQATT, CDR2 SNEGSKA (reference sequence). DNA of the CDR3: TGCAGTGCTAGCGGGGGAAGTTCGGCACCCCTCCACTTT. Its protein product is CSASGGSSAPLHF.

In this sample, this clonotype turned up many times. The chain uses TRBV7-2 and TRBJ1-1; D remains unclear. Trimming left V 1 base short and J 1 base short, with 4 bases between. Germline V gives CDR1 SGHTA, CDR2 FQGNSA. The CDR3 spans 13 residues. CDR3 sequence (DNA): TGTGCCAGCAGCTTAGTGAGGAACACTGAAGCTTTCTTT. Translating it yields CASSLVRNTEAFF.

This clonotype has a count of ten or more. The V and J genes are TRBV2 and TRBJ1-3; D is ambiguous. CDR1 and CDR2 from the germline V gene are SNHLY and FYNNEI. This CDR3 region has 16 residues. The germline V and J ends were trimmed by 3 bases and 0 bases, with 12 bases remaining between them. The CDR3 region has the DNA TGTGCCAGCAGTGAGACCGGCAATCTCTCTGGAAACACCATATATTTT. Translation gives CASSETGNLSGNTIYF.